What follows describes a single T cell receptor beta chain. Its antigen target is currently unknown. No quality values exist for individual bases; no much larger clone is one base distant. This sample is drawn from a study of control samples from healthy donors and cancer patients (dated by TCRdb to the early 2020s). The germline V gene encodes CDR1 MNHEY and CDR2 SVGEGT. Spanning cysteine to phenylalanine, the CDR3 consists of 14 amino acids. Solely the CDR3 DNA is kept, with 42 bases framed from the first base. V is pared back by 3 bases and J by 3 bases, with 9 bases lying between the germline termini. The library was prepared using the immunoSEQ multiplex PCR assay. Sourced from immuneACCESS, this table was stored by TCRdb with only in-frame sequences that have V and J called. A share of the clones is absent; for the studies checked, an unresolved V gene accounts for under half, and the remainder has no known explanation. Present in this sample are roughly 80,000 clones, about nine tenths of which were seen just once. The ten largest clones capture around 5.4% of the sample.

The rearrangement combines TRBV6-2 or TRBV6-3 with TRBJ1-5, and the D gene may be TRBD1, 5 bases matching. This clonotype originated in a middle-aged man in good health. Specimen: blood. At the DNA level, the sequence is TGTGCCAGCAGTTATGGGGGGATCAATCAGCCCCAGCATTTT. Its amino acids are CASSYGGINQPQHF.